This TCR beta chain was retrieved from a study of blood T cells in healthy people across ages. This clonotype was recorded at least ten times. A J-beta primer mix and a sample-barcoded 5' primer were used in a second PCR of about 7 to 12 cycles. Every single cDNA molecule received a tag from a template-switch adaptor with 12 random nucleotides. One entry per CDR3 protein results from TCRdb running MiXCR on the 5' RACE reads. The data show fewer than 600,000 distinct CDR3 sequences, roughly a quarter seen once. Per germline, CDR1 DFQATT and CDR2 SNEGSKA (reference sequence). Trimming removed 6 bases at V and 4 bases at J, with 6 bases between. This CDR3 is built from 10 residues. This same sample was also part of a study on T cells of mothers and their children.

The sequence was collected from a boy under 10 years old in good health. Sequences were obtained from blood. The V and J genes are TRBV20-1 and TRBJ2-5, with D hard to call. Written as DNA, the CDR3 is TGCAGTGCCCGTCGAGAGACCCAGTACTTC. Translating it yields CSARRETQYF.